One sample yielded the 20 T cell receptor beta chains listed below, sequenced in a study of T cell responses to AZD1222 COVID-19 vaccine. Clones were sequenced by immunoSEQ multiplex PCR, and TCRdb holds only the in-frame ones, with some missing. The data contain 75,000 to 85,000 clones, about 85% of them singletons. Sequences were derived from peripheral blood, sampled on day 0 of AZD1222 vaccination. Receptors originate from an adult in good health.

The chain recombines TRBV7-7 with TRBJ2-3, with 8 positions matching TRBD1. The germline V gene encodes CDR1 SSHAT and CDR2 FNYEAQ (reference sequence). The CDR3 covers 14 residues. Trimming took 5 bases from V and 5 from J; bases not matched to a gene: 6. Here the CDR3 reads CASSPRGPEDTQYF. CDR3 DNA: TGTGCCAGCAGCCCCAGGGGGCCTGAAGATACGCAGTATTTT.

The rearrangement links TRBV6-5 to TRBJ2-7, with D maybe TRBD2 (5 bases). The germline CDR1 and CDR2 sequences are MNHEY and SVGAGI. CDR3 length: 12 amino acids. The ends were cut back, 7 bases at V and 3 bases at J, with 10 bases in the middle. Here the CDR3 reads CASTGDLYEQYF. The CDR3 DNA sequence: TGTGCCAGCACCGGGGATCTCTACGAGCAGTACTTC.

This chain uses TRBV6-5 with TRBJ2-5; possibly TRBD2 for D (6 bases). Trimming pared 6 bases from V and 5 bases from J, leaving 13 bases between. This CDR3 spans 13 amino acids. Germline V lookup: CDR1 MNHEY, CDR2 SVGAGI. The CDR3 region has the DNA TGTGCCAGCAGAGTGGAGGGCCGGGAGACCCAGTACTTC. It is translated as CASRVEGRETQYF.

The chain employs TRBV13 and TRBJ2-3, with TRBD2 identical over 14 bases. The CDR3 covers 18 residues. V lost 3 bases and J lost 5; bases outside the gene matches: 10. The V gene's germline CDR1 is PRHDT and CDR2 FYEKMQ (reference sequence). CDR3 DNA: TGTGCCAGCAGCTTGGTTGCGGGACTAGCGGGAGCAGGAGATACGCAGTATTTT. It codes for CASSLVAGLAGAGDTQYF.

This clone appeared a few times. The rearrangement uses TRBV5-4 and TRBJ1-2; the D gene is possibly TRBD1 (6 bases). The CDR3 is 17 amino acids. Trimming took off 6 bases at V and 2 bases at J, with 23 bases between the two ends. CDR1 and CDR2 from the germline V gene are SGHNT and YYREEE (reference sequence). The CDR3 DNA reads TGTGCCAGCACCCTTTTATTGGGGGGGCGAGACAACTATGGCTACACCTTC. Its protein product is CASTLLLGGRDNYGYTF. Looking up the rest from reference TRBV5-4 and TRBJ1-2 gives the full variable domain: ETGVTQSPTHLIKTRGQQVTLRCSSQSGHNTVSWYQQALGQGPQFIFQYYREEENGRGNFPPRFSGLQFPNYSSELNVNALELDDSALYLCASTLLLGGRDNYGYTFGSGTRLTVV.

The V gene is TRBV5-1, the J gene TRBJ1-4; no clear D. Germline lookup yields CDR1 SGHRS and CDR2 YFSETQ. V gave up 0 bases and J gave up 8 bases, with 11 bases separating them. The CDR3 spans 14 residues. The CDR3: CASSLAGRGEKLFF. The CDR3 bases are TGCGCCAGCAGCTTGGCGGGGAGAGGAGAAAAACTGTTTTTT.

The chain combines TRBV5-1 with TRBJ2-2; the D is unclear. V lost 3 bases and J lost 3, with 12 bases in between. The CDR3 is 15 residues long. The germline V gene encodes CDR1 SGHRS and CDR2 YFSETQ. The DNA for the CDR3 is TGCGCCAGCAGCTCAAGGTCCTCACACACCGGGGAGCTGTTTTTT. Protein product: CASSSRSSHTGELFF.

V gene TRBV12-3 or TRBV12-4 combines with J gene TRBJ2-7; no clear D. The ends were cut back, 0 bases at V and 5 bases at J, with 5 bases in the middle. The CDR3 runs 12 residues. The CDR3 protein is CASSLALNEQYF. The CDR3 DNA follows: TGTGCCAGCAGTTTAGCTCTGAACGAGCAGTACTTC.

CDR3: CASSVGQGVDQPQHF. CDR3 sequence (DNA): TGTGCCAGCAGCGTAGGCCAGGGTGTAGATCAGCCCCAGCATTTT. V and J are TRBV9 and TRBJ1-5, with TRBD1 as a possible D gene (5 bases). CDR3 length: 15 amino acids. V was clipped by 0 bases and J by 5 bases, with 12 bases between them. In germline, CDR1 is SGDLS, CDR2 YYNGEE.

J is TRBJ1-1 and V is TRBV5-1; 8 nucleotides agree with TRBD1. J gave up 3 bases and V 6 bases, and 13 bases lay outside the gene matches. The CDR3 loop spans 16 amino acids. The germline gives CDR1 SGHRS, CDR2 YFSETQ. The CDR3 nucleotides read TGCGCCAGCACCCCGACAGGGGATTATATAGACACTGAAGCTTTCTTT. Encoded protein: CASTPTGDYIDTEAFF.

In DNA form, the CDR3 reads TGTGCCAGCAGCCTAGGGACAGGGCCAGGGGAGCAGTACTTC. Protein product: CASSLGTGPGEQYF. The chain has TRBV11-3 and TRBJ2-7; 9 bases agree with TRBD1. The germline V gene encodes CDR1 SGHNT and CDR2 YENEEA. The CDR3 is made up of 14 amino acids. With 5 bases clipped from V and 7 bases from J, the junction kept 9 bases outside the gene matches.

The chain uses TRBV12-5 and TRBJ2-1; the match to TRBD2 covers 8 bases. The CDR3 is 17 amino acids. Germline V gives CDR1 LGHNT, CDR2 FRNRAP. Trimming cost V 6 bases and J 0 bases; bases outside gene matches: 10. As DNA, the CDR3 is TGTGCTAGTGGCAAACAGCGGGAGACGGTCTCCTACAATGAGCAGTTCTTC. It yields the protein CASGKQRETVSYNEQFF. Full variable domain (outside the CDR3, taken from reference TRBV12-5 and TRBJ2-1): DARVTQTPRHKVTEMGQEVTMRCQPILGHNTVFWYRQTMMQGLELLAYFRNRAPLDDSGMPKDRFSAEMPDATLATLKIQPSEPRDSAVYFCASGKQRETVSYNEQFFGPGTRLTVL.

The gene calls are TRBV29-1 and TRBJ1-1; unclear D gene. The CDR3 loop spans 12 amino acids. V gave up 1 base and J gave up 4 bases, with 7 bases separating them. Looked up from germline, CDR1 is SQVTM and CDR2 is ANQGSEA. The CDR3 region is CSVEVWSTEAFF. In DNA form, the CDR3 reads TGCAGCGTTGAAGTTTGGAGCACTGAAGCTTTCTTT.

The chain is built from TRBV27 and TRBJ1-2, with D possibly being TRBD1 (5 bases). This CDR3 has 13 amino acids. CDR1 and CDR2 (germline): MNHEY, SMNVEV (reference sequence). Trimming took off 3 bases at V and 8 bases at J, with 13 bases between the two ends. CDR3 in DNA: TGTGCCAGCAGTTTCGGGGACTTCGGCGGCTACACCTTC. Amino acids: CASSFGDFGGYTF.

The gene calls are TRBV3-1 (or the pseudogene TRBV3-2) and TRBJ1-5; tentatively, D is TRBD1 (5 bases). In germline, CDR1 is LGHDT, CDR2 YNNKEL (reference sequence). The CDR3 is made up of 14 amino acids. V shed 3 bases and J shed 3 bases, with 9 bases lying between them. This CDR3 is CASSQQGYNQPQHF. The CDR3 region has the DNA TGTGCCAGCAGCCAGCAGGGTTACAATCAGCCCCAGCATTTT.

The chain employs TRBV4-1 and TRBJ2-1, with 7 nucleotides matching TRBD2. Trimming removed 0 bases from V and 4 bases from J; junction bases left unmatched: 9. The CDR3 consists of 17 residues. CDR1 and CDR2 from the germline V gene are MGHRA and YSYEKL. CDR3 protein: CASSQDREGGPYNEQFF. CDR3 sequence (DNA): TGCGCCAGCAGCCAAGATCGTGAGGGAGGGCCTTACAATGAGCAGTTCTTC.

The genes are TRBV5-1 and TRBJ2-5, with a possible D match to TRBD2 (6 bases). Germline values: CDR1 SGHRS, CDR2 YFSETQ. The length of the CDR3 is 16 residues. Trimming shortened V by 3 bases and J by 4 bases, and 19 bases separated the two germline ends. The CDR3 nucleotides are TGCGCCAGCAGCTCCGGACTAACCCGAGCGGGAGAGACCCAGTACTTC. Its protein is CASSSGLTRAGETQYF.

CDR3 bases: TGCGCCAGCAGCTTGAATCCGGAAGAGACCCAGTACTTC. Amino acids: CASSLNPEETQYF. The rearrangement joins TRBV5-1 to TRBJ2-5, with D unclear. Per germline, CDR1 SGHRS and CDR2 YFSETQ. The CDR3 sequence is 13 residues long. V was pared by 1 base and J by 3 bases, with 7 bases between. Combining the CDR3 with reference TRBV5-1 and TRBJ2-5 gives the whole variable domain KAGVTQTPRYLIKTRGQQVTLSCSPISGHRSVSWYQQTPGQGLQFLFEYFSETQRNKGNFPGRFSGRQFSNSRSEMNVSTLELGDSALYLCASSLNPEETQYFGPGTRLLVL.

The V gene is TRBV4-3, the J gene TRBJ1-5; D ambiguous. CDR3 length: 15 amino acids. The germline V gene encodes CDR1 LGHNA and CDR2 YSLEER. The germline V and J ends were trimmed by 0 bases and 2 bases, with 8 bases remaining between them. The CDR3 loop reads CASSQDVGGNQPQHF. CDR3 DNA: TGCGCCAGCAGCCAAGATGTCGGGGGCAATCAGCCCCAGCATTTT.

The V gene is TRBV5-1, the J gene TRBJ1-1; weak D call: TRBD1 (5 bases). V lost 0 bases and J lost 4, with 13 bases in between. CDR1 SGHRS and CDR2 YFSETQ come from the germline V gene. CDR3 length equals 15 residues. As DNA, the CDR3 is TGCGCCAGCAGCTTGGGGGACGGAGGGCTCACTGAAGCTTTCTTT. It encodes CASSLGDGGLTEAFF.